This T cell receptor (beta chain) appears in the sequencing data of a study of OX40 agonist ivuxolimab in advanced cancers. Germline V gene lookup returns CDR1 LNHDA and CDR2 SQIVND (reference sequence). Trimming stripped 7 bases from V and 0 bases from J, with 7 bases between. This CDR3 region has 13 residues. Data came from immunoSEQ multiplex PCR; TCRdb stores just in-frame clones and leaves some out. The sample shows tens of thousands of clones, roughly 89% of them seen only once. The source is an adult with an advanced solid tumor such as melanoma, head and neck, liver or kidney cancer. Here the sequenced sample was CD4+ or CD8+ T cells sorted from blood, taken in a trial of the OX40 agonist ivuxolimab. This chain connects TRBV19 to TRBJ1-5, with D maybe TRBD1 (5 bases). The CDR3 region is CASMGGSNQPQHF. In nucleotides, the CDR3 is TGTGCCAGTATGGGGGGTAGCAATCAGCCCCAGCATTTT.